The rows below give T cell receptor beta chains drawn from one sample of a study of T cells in Graves' hyperthyroidism and ophthalmopathy. From the multiplex PCR reads, TCRdb called clonotypes with MiXCR, one entry per CDR3 protein. The sample carries about 560,000 distinct CDR3 sequences, 16% recorded once. The specimen was blood. The receptors stem from a woman aged 18-30 years with Graves' hyperthyroidism. Both conserved end residues are part of each CDR3. Fields, in order: V gene, D gene, J gene, clone size, CDR3 DNA, CDR3 protein. D genes are given only for firm matches. Clone size is not always given. Where it is, it says once, few, many or a class for expanded clones.

v_call: TRBV12-3/TRBV12-4; d_call: .; j_call: TRBJ2-3; clone_size: few; cdr3_nt: TGTGCCAGCAACCCCCGGGGCCTGAGGAACACAGATACGCAGTATTTT; cdr3_aa: CASNPRGLRNTDTQYF
v_call: TRBV11-3; d_call: .; j_call: TRBJ2-3; clone_size: few; cdr3_nt: TGTGCCAGCAGCTTAGATTTGGGCAGGGACACAGATACGCAGTATTTT; cdr3_aa: CASSLDLGRDTDTQYF
v_call: TRBV6-2/TRBV6-3; d_call: TRBD2; j_call: TRBJ2-1; clone_size: many; cdr3_nt: TGTGCCAGCACCACACTAGCGGGAAGCGGTGAGCAGTTCTTC; cdr3_aa: CASTTLAGSGEQFF
v_call: TRBV19; d_call: .; j_call: TRBJ2-7; clone_size: .; cdr3_nt: TGTGCCAGTAGTATAGATCCAGTAACGAGCTCCTACGAGCAGTACTTC; cdr3_aa: CASSIDPVTSSYEQYF
v_call: TRBV7-3; d_call: .; j_call: TRBJ2-6; clone_size: .; cdr3_nt: TGTGCCAGCAGCTTCCTCCCCCGCACCACCTCTGGGGCCAACGTCCTGACTTTC; cdr3_aa: CASSFLPRTTSGANVLTF
v_call: TRBV20-1; d_call: .; j_call: TRBJ2-7; clone_size: .; cdr3_nt: TGCAGTGCTGGGGAACGGGACACAACGAGCTACGAGCAGTACTTC; cdr3_aa: CSAGERDTTSYEQYF
v_call: TRBV11-2; d_call: .; j_call: TRBJ2-3; clone_size: many; cdr3_nt: TGTGCCAGCAGCTACCGCACAGATACGCAGTATTTT; cdr3_aa: CASSYRTDTQYF
v_call: TRBV24-1; d_call: .; j_call: TRBJ2-3; clone_size: few; cdr3_nt: TGTGCCACCAGTGATTCTCCGGGACGCACCCTGAGGGCAGATACGCAGTATTTT; cdr3_aa: CATSDSPGRTLRADTQYF
v_call: TRBV13; d_call: .; j_call: TRBJ2-2; clone_size: few; cdr3_nt: TGTGCCAGCAGCCACGGGGGCCCGAACACCGGGGAGCTGTTTTTT; cdr3_aa: CASSHGGPNTGELFF
v_call: TRBV11-2; d_call: TRBD1; j_call: TRBJ2-1; clone_size: many; cdr3_nt: TGTGCCAGCAGCTTGAGGGACAGGGGAAGGTCCAATGAGCAGTTCTTC; cdr3_aa: CASSLRDRGRSNEQFF
v_call: TRBV5-8; d_call: .; j_call: TRBJ2-5; clone_size: .; cdr3_nt: TGTGCCAGCAGCTTGAGGCGGCGCGCTCAAGAGACCCAGTACTTC; cdr3_aa: CASSLRRRAQETQYF
v_call: TRBV6-9; d_call: TRBD1; j_call: TRBJ1-6; clone_size: .; cdr3_nt: TGTGCCAGCAGTTACCGGGACAGTCATAATTCACCCCTCCACTTT; cdr3_aa: CASSYRDSHNSPLHF
v_call: TRBV5-1; d_call: .; j_call: TRBJ2-7; clone_size: .; cdr3_nt: TGCGCCAGCAGCTTGGCGGTCAGGGTCCATGACGAGCAGTACTTC; cdr3_aa: CASSLAVRVHDEQYF
v_call: TRBV12-3/TRBV12-4; d_call: TRBD2; j_call: TRBJ2-5; clone_size: few; cdr3_nt: TGTGCCAGCAGTTTTTTCCCCTCGACTAGCGCCTCACAAGAGACCCAGTACTTC; cdr3_aa: CASSFFPSTSASQETQYF
v_call: TRBV20-1; d_call: .; j_call: TRBJ2-1; clone_size: .; cdr3_nt: TGCAGTGCTAGAGATCGGCATGTACACTACAATGAGCAGTTCTTC; cdr3_aa: CSARDRHVHYNEQFF
v_call: TRBV15; d_call: .; j_call: TRBJ2-7; clone_size: many; cdr3_nt: TGTGCCACCAGCAGAGAAAGGGGGAACGTTCCATTCATCCAGGGCTACGAGCAGTACTTC; cdr3_aa: CATSRERGNVPFIQGYEQYF
v_call: TRBV19; d_call: .; j_call: TRBJ1-2; clone_size: .; cdr3_nt: TGTGCCAGTAGTATGGAACCGGGACCTAGAGATGGCTACACCTTC; cdr3_aa: CASSMEPGPRDGYTF
v_call: TRBV24-1; d_call: .; j_call: TRBJ2-5; clone_size: few; cdr3_nt: TGTGCCACCAGTCCCTCCGGGACAAAAAAAGAGACCCAGTACTTC; cdr3_aa: CATSPSGTKKETQYF
v_call: TRBV4-3; d_call: .; j_call: TRBJ1-3; clone_size: .; cdr3_nt: TGCGCCAGCAGCCAAGAGGCGGGTTCCGGAAACACCATATATTTT; cdr3_aa: CASSQEAGSGNTIYF
v_call: TRBV4-3; d_call: TRBD2; j_call: TRBJ2-1; clone_size: .; cdr3_nt: TGCGCCAGCAGCCAAAATGTCCTAGCGGATTACAATGAGCAGTTCTTC; cdr3_aa: CASSQNVLADYNEQFF
v_call: TRBV7-9; d_call: .; j_call: TRBJ2-3; clone_size: many; cdr3_nt: TGTGCCAGCAGCTTAGCGGGTGGTACTAGCACAGATACGCAGTATTTT; cdr3_aa: CASSLAGGTSTDTQYF
v_call: TRBV15; d_call: .; j_call: TRBJ2-5; clone_size: many; cdr3_nt: TGTGCCACCAGCAGAGGAGACAGTATCCTCCAAGAGACCCAGTACTTC; cdr3_aa: CATSRGDSILQETQYF
v_call: TRBV10-3; d_call: TRBD1; j_call: TRBJ1-1; clone_size: many; cdr3_nt: TGTGCCATCAGGGAGGGGGCGGCCCGCACTGAAGCTTTCTTT; cdr3_aa: CAIREGAARTEAFF
v_call: TRBV11-2; d_call: .; j_call: TRBJ2-2; clone_size: .; cdr3_nt: TGTGCCAGCAGCTTCCCGACAGCTCACACCGGGGAGCTGTTTTTT; cdr3_aa: CASSFPTAHTGELFF
v_call: TRBV11-2; d_call: .; j_call: TRBJ2-7; clone_size: many; cdr3_nt: TGTGCCAGCAGCTTAGCAGGGTTGCTCACCTACGAGCAGTACTTC; cdr3_aa: CASSLAGLLTYEQYF
v_call: TRBV7-9; d_call: .; j_call: TRBJ2-7; clone_size: many; cdr3_nt: TGTGCCAGCAGCTTAGTCCAGGGCGGCTACGAGCAGTACTTC; cdr3_aa: CASSLVQGGYEQYF
v_call: TRBV6-5; d_call: .; j_call: TRBJ1-5; clone_size: .; cdr3_nt: TGTGCCAGCAGTAACCGGGCCACGGGGACTCAGCCCCAGCATTTT; cdr3_aa: CASSNRATGTQPQHF
v_call: TRBV6-2/TRBV6-3; d_call: .; j_call: TRBJ1-1; clone_size: .; cdr3_nt: TGTGCCAGCAGCCTAGGTAACACTGGAGCTTTCTTT; cdr3_aa: CASSLGNTGAFF
v_call: TRBV7-2; d_call: .; j_call: TRBJ2-5; clone_size: few; cdr3_nt: TGTGCCAGCAGTCCCTTCCGGGGTGAGACCCAGTACTTC; cdr3_aa: CASSPFRGETQYF
v_call: TRBV29-1; d_call: .; j_call: TRBJ1-1; clone_size: many; cdr3_nt: TGCAGCGTTGTGGGGCAGGGGAACACTGAAGCTTTCTTT; cdr3_aa: CSVVGQGNTEAFF
v_call: TRBV6-1; d_call: .; j_call: TRBJ2-7; clone_size: .; cdr3_nt: TGTGCCAGCTCCCTCGGACAGTTCGCCGAGCAGTACTTC; cdr3_aa: CASSLGQFAEQYF
v_call: TRBV7-8; d_call: .; j_call: TRBJ2-1; clone_size: many; cdr3_nt: TGTGCCAGCAGCTTTACGAACAATGAGCAGTTCTTC; cdr3_aa: CASSFTNNEQFF
v_call: TRBV2; d_call: .; j_call: TRBJ2-3; clone_size: many; cdr3_nt: TGTGCCAGCTGCTCGGGCCTCACAGATACGCAGTATTTT; cdr3_aa: CASCSGLTDTQYF
v_call: TRBV27; d_call: TRBD2; j_call: TRBJ2-3; clone_size: many; cdr3_nt: TGTGCCAGCAGTTTTTTTGCGGGAGGCACTACAGATACGCAGTATTTT; cdr3_aa: CASSFFAGGTTDTQYF
v_call: TRBV20-1; d_call: .; j_call: TRBJ2-7; clone_size: few; cdr3_nt: TGCAGTGCTATGGACGGGATAAGCTACGAGCAGTACTTC; cdr3_aa: CSAMDGISYEQYF
v_call: TRBV18; d_call: .; j_call: TRBJ1-1; clone_size: many; cdr3_nt: TGTGCCAGCTCAAGGGCCGTCCAGGACACTGAAGCTTTCTTT; cdr3_aa: CASSRAVQDTEAFF
v_call: TRBV30; d_call: TRBD2; j_call: TRBJ2-1; clone_size: once; cdr3_nt: TGTGCCTGGAGTGTAGCAAAAACTAGCGGGTCCCAAAATGAGCAGTTCTTC; cdr3_aa: CAWSVAKTSGSQNEQFF
v_call: TRBV14; d_call: TRBD1; j_call: TRBJ2-5; clone_size: .; cdr3_nt: TGTGCCAGCAGCCAACGGACAGGGGCAAGCGAGACCCAGTACTTC; cdr3_aa: CASSQRTGASETQYF
v_call: TRBV5-1; d_call: .; j_call: TRBJ2-1; clone_size: .; cdr3_nt: TGCGCCAGCAGCCTAGGACTAATCCCCAGCAATGAGCAGTTCTTC; cdr3_aa: CASSLGLIPSNEQFF
v_call: TRBV20-1; d_call: TRBD1; j_call: TRBJ2-3; clone_size: .; cdr3_nt: TGCAGTGCTGACAGGGGGAGAGGTACAGATACGCAGTATTTT; cdr3_aa: CSADRGRGTDTQYF
v_call: TRBV6-2/TRBV6-3; d_call: .; j_call: TRBJ1-1; clone_size: .; cdr3_nt: TGTGCCAGCAGTTACTCGATTGGTGGTAGCACTGACGCTTTCTTT; cdr3_aa: CASSYSIGGSTDAFF
v_call: TRBV15; d_call: .; j_call: TRBJ1-5; clone_size: few; cdr3_nt: TGTGCCACCAGCAGATCAGGGTACCGGGATCAGCCCCAGCATTTT; cdr3_aa: CATSRSGYRDQPQHF
v_call: TRBV30; d_call: .; j_call: TRBJ2-2; clone_size: once; cdr3_nt: TGTGCCTGGAGTGTATGGGGCTCCGGGGAGCTGTTTTTT; cdr3_aa: CAWSVWGSGELFF
v_call: TRBV6-9; d_call: TRBD1; j_call: TRBJ2-2; clone_size: once; cdr3_nt: TGTGCCAGCAGTTACGAGACAGGGGCCCCCGGGGAGCTGTTTTTT; cdr3_aa: CASSYETGAPGELFF
v_call: TRBV30; d_call: .; j_call: TRBJ1-2; clone_size: .; cdr3_nt: TGTGCCTGGAGTGTTGGACTAATCGCCGGGTATGGCTACACCTTC; cdr3_aa: CAWSVGLIAGYGYTF
v_call: TRBV20-1; d_call: .; j_call: TRBJ2-7; clone_size: .; cdr3_nt: TGCAGTGCAAACCCGGGGGCCTACGAGCAGTACTTC; cdr3_aa: CSANPGAYEQYF
v_call: TRBV2; d_call: TRBD1; j_call: TRBJ2-7; clone_size: few; cdr3_nt: TGTGCCAGCAGCCAGGACAGGGAAAGCTTGGGGGAGCAGTACTTC; cdr3_aa: CASSQDRESLGEQYF
v_call: TRBV10-3; d_call: TRBD2; j_call: TRBJ2-7; clone_size: few; cdr3_nt: TGTGCCATCAGTTTTAGCGGGAGGGGCTACGAGCAGTACTTC; cdr3_aa: CAISFSGRGYEQYF